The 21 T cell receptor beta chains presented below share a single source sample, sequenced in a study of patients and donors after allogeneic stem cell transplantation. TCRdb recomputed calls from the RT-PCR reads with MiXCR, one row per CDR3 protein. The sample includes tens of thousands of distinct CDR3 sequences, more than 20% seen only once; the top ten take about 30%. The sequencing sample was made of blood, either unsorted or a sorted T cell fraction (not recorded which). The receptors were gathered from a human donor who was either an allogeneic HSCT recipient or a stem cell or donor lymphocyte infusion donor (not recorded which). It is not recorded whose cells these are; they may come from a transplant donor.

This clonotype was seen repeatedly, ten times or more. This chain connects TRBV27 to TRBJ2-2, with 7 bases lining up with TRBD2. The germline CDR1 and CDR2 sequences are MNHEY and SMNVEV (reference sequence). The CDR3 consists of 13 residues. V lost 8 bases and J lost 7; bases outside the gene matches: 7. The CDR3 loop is CASSTSFSGELFF. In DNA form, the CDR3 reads TGTGCCAGCTCGACTAGCTTTAGCGGGGAGCTGTTTTTT.

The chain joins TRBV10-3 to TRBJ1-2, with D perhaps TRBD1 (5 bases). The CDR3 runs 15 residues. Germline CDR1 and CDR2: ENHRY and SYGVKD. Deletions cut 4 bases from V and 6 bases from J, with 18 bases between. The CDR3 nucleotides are TGTGCCATCAGTGTGTTAGGCAGGGTAGAGAATGGCTACACCTTC. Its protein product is CAISVLGRVENGYTF.

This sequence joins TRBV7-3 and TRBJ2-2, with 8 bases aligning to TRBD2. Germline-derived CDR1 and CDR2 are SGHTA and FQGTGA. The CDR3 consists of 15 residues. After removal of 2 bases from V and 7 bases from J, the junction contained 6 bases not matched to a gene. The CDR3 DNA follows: TGTGCCAGCAGCTTATTCGCGACTAGCGACGGGGAGCTGTTTTTT. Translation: CASSLFATSDGELFF.

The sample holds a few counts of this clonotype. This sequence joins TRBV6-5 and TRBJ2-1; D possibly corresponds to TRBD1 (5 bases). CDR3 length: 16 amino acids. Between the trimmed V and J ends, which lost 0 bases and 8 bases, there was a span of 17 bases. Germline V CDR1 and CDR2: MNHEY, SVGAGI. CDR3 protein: CASSYSFRVVGDEQFF. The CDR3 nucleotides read TGTGCCAGCAGTTACTCGTTCAGGGTGGTAGGGGATGAGCAGTTCTTC.

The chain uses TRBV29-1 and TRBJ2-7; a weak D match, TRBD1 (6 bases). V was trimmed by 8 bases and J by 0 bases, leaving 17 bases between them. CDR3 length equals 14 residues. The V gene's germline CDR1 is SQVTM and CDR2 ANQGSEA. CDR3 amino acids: CSTRGPTVSYEQYF. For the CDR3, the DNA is TGCAGCACCAGGGGACCGACAGTCTCCTACGAGCAGTACTTC.

The CDR3 DNA follows: TGCGCCAGCAGCTTAACCCACCCGTGGACCCTCCACTTT. As protein: CASSLTHPWTLHF. V usage is TRBV5-1 and J usage is TRBJ1-6; D uncertain. V was cut by 2 bases and J by 14 bases, with 14 bases left in between. The length of the CDR3 is 13 residues. Germline lookup yields CDR1 SGHRS and CDR2 YFSETQ.

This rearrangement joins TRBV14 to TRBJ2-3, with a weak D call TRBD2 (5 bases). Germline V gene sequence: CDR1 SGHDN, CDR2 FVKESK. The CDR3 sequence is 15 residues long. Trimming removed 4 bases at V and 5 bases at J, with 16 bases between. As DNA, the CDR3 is TGTGCCAGCAGCCTTCTCGGTCTCGCGGGAGATACGCAGTATTTT. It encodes CASSLLGLAGDTQYF.

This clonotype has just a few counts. Here the CDR3 reads CASSGIAGSHNEQFF. CDR3 coding DNA: TGCGCCAGCAGCGGCATAGCGGGATCCCACAATGAGCAGTTCTTC. V and J are TRBV5-1 and TRBJ2-1; TRBD2 matches 8 bases. The CDR3 totals 15 residues. Germline lookup yields CDR1 SGHRS and CDR2 YFSETQ. Trimming cost V 4 bases and J 5 bases; bases outside gene matches: 8.

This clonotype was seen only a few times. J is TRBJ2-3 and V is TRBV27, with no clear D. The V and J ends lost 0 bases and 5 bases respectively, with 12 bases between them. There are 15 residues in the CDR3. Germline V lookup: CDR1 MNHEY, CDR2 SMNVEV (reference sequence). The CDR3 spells CASSLSLGRRDTQYF. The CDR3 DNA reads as TGTGCCAGCAGTTTATCCCTCGGCAGGAGAGATACGCAGTATTTT.

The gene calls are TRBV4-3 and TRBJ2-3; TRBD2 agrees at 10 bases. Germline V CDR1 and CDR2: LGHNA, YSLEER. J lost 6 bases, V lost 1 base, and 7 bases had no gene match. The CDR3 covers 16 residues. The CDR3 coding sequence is TGCGCCAGCAGCCAAGTAGCGGGAGGAGGTAGGGATACGCAGTATTTT. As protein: CASSQVAGGGRDTQYF.

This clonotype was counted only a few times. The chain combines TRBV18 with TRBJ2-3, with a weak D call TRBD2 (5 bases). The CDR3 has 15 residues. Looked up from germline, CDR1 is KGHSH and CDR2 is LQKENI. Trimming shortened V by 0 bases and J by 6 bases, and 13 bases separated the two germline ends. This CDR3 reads CASSPPTGSRDTQYF. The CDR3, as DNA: TGTGCCAGCTCACCACCCACGGGGTCCAGGGATACGCAGTATTTT. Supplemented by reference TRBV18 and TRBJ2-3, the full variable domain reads NAGVMQNPRHLVRRRGQEARLRCSPMKGHSHVYWYRQLPEEGLKFMVYLQKENIIDESGMPKERFSAEFPKEGPSILRIQQVVRGDSAAYFCASSPPTGSRDTQYFGPGTRLTVL.

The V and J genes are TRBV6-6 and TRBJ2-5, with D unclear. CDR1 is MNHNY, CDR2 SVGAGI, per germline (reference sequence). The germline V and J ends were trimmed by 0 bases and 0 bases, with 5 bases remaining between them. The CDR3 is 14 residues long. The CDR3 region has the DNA TGTGCCAGCAGTTACTCGGGCTACCAAGAGACCCAGTACTTC. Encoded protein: CASSYSGYQETQYF.

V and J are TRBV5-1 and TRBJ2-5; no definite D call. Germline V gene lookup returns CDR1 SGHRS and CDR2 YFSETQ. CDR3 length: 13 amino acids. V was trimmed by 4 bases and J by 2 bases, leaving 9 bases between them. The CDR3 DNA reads TGCGCCAGCAGCCTCAGTATGCAAGAGACCCAGTACTTC. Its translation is CASSLSMQETQYF. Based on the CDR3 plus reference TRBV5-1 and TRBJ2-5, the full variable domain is KAGVTQTPRYLIKTRGQQVTLSCSPISGHRSVSWYQQTPGQGLQFLFEYFSETQRNKGNFPGRFSGRQFSNSRSEMNVSTLELGDSALYLCASSLSMQETQYFGPGTRLLVL.

DNA for the CDR3: TGTGCCAGCAGCTTAAACAGTTTCGCTTCACCCCTCCACTTT. Protein: CASSLNSFASPLHF. V gene TRBV7-6 combines with J gene TRBJ1-6; no clear D. This CDR3 contains 14 residues. With 2 bases removed from V and 9 bases from J, the gap between germline ends came to 11 bases. Germline V gene lookup returns CDR1 SGHVS and CDR2 FNYEAQ.

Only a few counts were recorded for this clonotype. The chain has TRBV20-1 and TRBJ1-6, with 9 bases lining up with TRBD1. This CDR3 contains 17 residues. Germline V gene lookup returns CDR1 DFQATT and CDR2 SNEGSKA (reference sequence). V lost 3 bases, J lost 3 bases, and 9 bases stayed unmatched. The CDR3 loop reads CSARDPRTGDYNSPLHF. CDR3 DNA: TGCAGTGCTAGGGACCCGAGGACAGGGGACTATAATTCACCCCTCCACTTT.

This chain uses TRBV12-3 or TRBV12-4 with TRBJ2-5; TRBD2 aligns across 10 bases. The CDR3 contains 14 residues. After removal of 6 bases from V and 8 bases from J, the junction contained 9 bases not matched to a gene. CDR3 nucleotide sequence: TGTGCCAGCAGCCAGGGGCTAGCGGGGGACACCCAGTACTTC. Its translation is CASSQGLAGDTQYF.

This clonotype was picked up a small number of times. For the CDR3, the DNA is TGTGCCTCCAGACAGTTCTATGGCTACACCTTC. It codes for CASRQFYGYTF. The genes are TRBV19 and TRBJ1-2, with D maybe TRBD1 (5 bases). Between the trimmed V and J ends, which lost 11 bases and 4 bases, there was a span of 11 bases. Germline V gives CDR1 LNHDA, CDR2 SQIVND (reference sequence). This CDR3 region has 11 residues.

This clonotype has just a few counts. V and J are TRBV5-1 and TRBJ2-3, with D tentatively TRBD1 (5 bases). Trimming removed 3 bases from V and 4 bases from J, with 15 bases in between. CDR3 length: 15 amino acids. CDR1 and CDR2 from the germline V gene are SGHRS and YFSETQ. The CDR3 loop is CASSSMGHMADTQYF. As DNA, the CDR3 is TGCGCCAGCAGCTCCATGGGGCATATGGCAGATACGCAGTATTTT.

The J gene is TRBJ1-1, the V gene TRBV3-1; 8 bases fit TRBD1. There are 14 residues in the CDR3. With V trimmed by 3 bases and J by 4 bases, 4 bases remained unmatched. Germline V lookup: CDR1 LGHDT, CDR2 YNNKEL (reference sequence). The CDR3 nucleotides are TGTGCCAGCAGCCAGGGGACAGGAAGCACTGAAGCTTTCTTT. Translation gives CASSQGTGSTEAFF.

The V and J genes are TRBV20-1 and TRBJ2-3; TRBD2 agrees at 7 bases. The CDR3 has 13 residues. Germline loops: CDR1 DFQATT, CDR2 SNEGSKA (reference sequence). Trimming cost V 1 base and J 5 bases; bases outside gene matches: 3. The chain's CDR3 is CSARAGGGDTQYF. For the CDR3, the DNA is TGCAGTGCTAGAGCGGGGGGTGGAGATACGCAGTATTTT.

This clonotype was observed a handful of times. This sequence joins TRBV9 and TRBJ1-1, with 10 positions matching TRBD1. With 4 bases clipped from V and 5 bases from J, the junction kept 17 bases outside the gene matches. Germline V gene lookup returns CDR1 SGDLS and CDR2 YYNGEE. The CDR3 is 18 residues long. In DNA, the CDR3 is TGTGCCAGCAGCCCCTCGAGATTGCGGGACAGGGGAAAAACTGAAGCTTTCTTT. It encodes CASSPSRLRDRGKTEAFF.